Listed below are T cell receptor beta chains from one sample, sequenced in a study of shared clonotypes between healthy human individuals. Clones were sequenced by immunoSEQ multiplex PCR, and TCRdb holds only the in-frame ones, with some missing. Among approximately 590,000 clones listed, less than 97% were seen once. Input material: naive CD8+ T cells sorted from blood. These receptors all come from a woman aged 30 to 39 in good health. Each CDR3 is given with its conserved first and last residue. Each record gives: clone size, V gene, D gene, J gene, CDR3 DNA, CDR3 protein. A D gene is named only where the DNA matches it firmly. Expanded clones are given a class, and other clones once, few, many or no size at all.

clone size: -
V gene: TRBV9
D gene: -
J gene: TRBJ2-7
CDR3 DNA: TGTGCCAGCAGCCCATCAGGTGGGTACCAGTACGAGCAGTACTTC
CDR3 protein: CASSPSGGYQYEQYF

clone size: once
V gene: TRBV19
D gene: TRBD2
J gene: TRBJ2-7
CDR3 DNA: TGTGCCAGTAGCATTCAGACTAGCGGACTCTACGAGCAGTACTTC
CDR3 protein: CASSIQTSGLYEQYF

clone size: -
V gene: TRBV4-1
D gene: -
J gene: TRBJ1-1
CDR3 DNA: TGCGCCAGCAGCCCCTCCTACGGGACGACTGAAGCTTTCTTT
CDR3 protein: CASSPSYGTTEAFF

clone size: -
V gene: TRBV28
D gene: TRBD1
J gene: TRBJ2-1
CDR3 DNA: TGTGCCAGTCGGGGAGGACAGGGAGAGGACAATGAGCAGTTCTTC
CDR3 protein: CASRGGQGEDNEQFF

clone size: once
V gene: TRBV15
D gene: -
J gene: TRBJ1-5
CDR3 DNA: TGTGCCACCAGCTTGACCGATTATCAGCCCCAGCATTTT
CDR3 protein: CATSLTDYQPQHF

clone size: -
V gene: TRBV28
D gene: -
J gene: TRBJ1-2
CDR3 DNA: TGTGCCAGCAGTCTTACAGTAGCAAATGGCTACACCTTC
CDR3 protein: CASSLTVANGYTF

clone size: -
V gene: TRBV9
D gene: TRBD2
J gene: TRBJ2-7
CDR3 DNA: TGTGCCAGCAGCACTCAGTCAAGCGGGACTCTCTACGAGCAGTACTTC
CDR3 protein: CASSTQSSGTLYEQYF

clone size: -
V gene: TRBV6-1
D gene: TRBD2
J gene: TRBJ2-7
CDR3 DNA: TGTGCCAGCAGTGAGGTAGCGGGAGGTCCCTACGAGCAGTACTTC
CDR3 protein: CASSEVAGGPYEQYF

clone size: -
V gene: TRBV28
D gene: -
J gene: TRBJ1-5
CDR3 DNA: TGTGCCAGCAGTTTCTTCAGGACGGGAAATCAGCCCCAGCATTTT
CDR3 protein: CASSFFRTGNQPQHF

clone size: -
V gene: TRBV2
D gene: TRBD2
J gene: TRBJ2-7
CDR3 DNA: TGTGCCAGCAGTGAATGGCAAACGGGACTAGCGGGAGGGGGGGAGCAGTACTTC
CDR3 protein: CASSEWQTGLAGGGEQYF

clone size: -
V gene: TRBV19
D gene: -
J gene: TRBJ2-7
CDR3 DNA: TGTGCCAGTAGTATTGGCGACCTCTCCTACGAGCAGTACTTC
CDR3 protein: CASSIGDLSYEQYF

clone size: -
V gene: TRBV27
D gene: -
J gene: TRBJ1-4
CDR3 DNA: TGTGCCAGCACCGGTTGGGGGGGTGAAAAACTGTTTTTT
CDR3 protein: CASTGWGGEKLFF

clone size: -
V gene: TRBV28
D gene: TRBD1
J gene: TRBJ1-6
CDR3 DNA: TGTGCCAGCAGTTACTATCCGGGACAGCCTAATTCACCCCTCCACTTT
CDR3 protein: CASSYYPGQPNSPLHF

clone size: -
V gene: TRBV27
D gene: TRBD2
J gene: TRBJ2-7
CDR3 DNA: TGTGCCAGCAGCCGGCGAGCGGGACCCTACGAGCAGTACTTC
CDR3 protein: CASSRRAGPYEQYF

clone size: -
V gene: TRBV27
D gene: -
J gene: TRBJ2-2
CDR3 DNA: TGTGCCAGCAGTTTGGGCGCGAACACCGGGGAGCTGTTTTTT
CDR3 protein: CASSLGANTGELFF

clone size: -
V gene: TRBV7-9
D gene: TRBD1
J gene: TRBJ2-7
CDR3 DNA: TGTGCCAGCAGCCAGGCCGGGACAGAGGCCTACGAGCAGTACTTC
CDR3 protein: CASSQAGTEAYEQYF

clone size: -
V gene: TRBV7-2
D gene: -
J gene: TRBJ1-1
CDR3 DNA: TGTGCCAGCAGCTCAGGGATTCCGGACACTGAAGCTTTCTTT
CDR3 protein: CASSSGIPDTEAFF

clone size: -
V gene: TRBV29-1
D gene: TRBD2
J gene: TRBJ2-3
CDR3 DNA: TGCAGCGTTTCCATAGCGGGTGTGTCCACAGATACGCAGTATTTT
CDR3 protein: CSVSIAGVSTDTQYF

clone size: -
V gene: TRBV5-1
D gene: TRBD2
J gene: TRBJ2-1
CDR3 DNA: TGCGCCAGCAGCTTGGCTAGCGGCAGCTACAATGAGCAGTTCTTC
CDR3 protein: CASSLASGSYNEQFF

clone size: once
V gene: TRBV7-9
D gene: -
J gene: TRBJ2-7
CDR3 DNA: TGTGCCAGCAGCTTAGCGTTCGAACAGATTACCTACGAGCAGTACTTC
CDR3 protein: CASSLAFEQITYEQYF

clone size: -
V gene: TRBV2
D gene: -
J gene: TRBJ2-7
CDR3 DNA: TGTGCCAGCAGTCGGGGCGTCCTTGGCTTGGAGCAGTACTTC
CDR3 protein: CASSRGVLGLEQYF

clone size: few
V gene: TRBV10-2
D gene: -
J gene: TRBJ1-2
CDR3 DNA: TGCGCCAGCAGTGACGGAATCTATGAATCGGGCTACACCTTC
CDR3 protein: CASSDGIYESGYTF

clone size: -
V gene: TRBV5-1
D gene: -
J gene: TRBJ1-1
CDR3 DNA: TGCGCCAGCAGCTTGGGGAGTAACACTGAAGCTTTCTTT
CDR3 protein: CASSLGSNTEAFF

clone size: -
V gene: TRBV4-1
D gene: -
J gene: TRBJ1-5
CDR3 DNA: TGCGCCAGCAGCCAAGGGACACGGGACCTCAATCAGCCCCAGCATTTT
CDR3 protein: CASSQGTRDLNQPQHF

clone size: -
V gene: TRBV13
D gene: TRBD1
J gene: TRBJ1-1
CDR3 DNA: TGTGCCAGCAGCCTACCAAAAACAGGGGCTAAGAACACTGAAGCTTTCTTT
CDR3 protein: CASSLPKTGAKNTEAFF

clone size: -
V gene: TRBV4-1
D gene: TRBD2
J gene: TRBJ2-1
CDR3 DNA: TGCGCCAGCAGCCACCGAGCGGGACCCTCCTACAATGAGCAGTTCTTC
CDR3 protein: CASSHRAGPSYNEQFF

clone size: -
V gene: TRBV20-1
D gene: -
J gene: TRBJ2-1
CDR3 DNA: TGCAGTGCTAGTGATGGAAGTGAGCAGTTCTTC
CDR3 protein: CSASDGSEQFF

clone size: -
V gene: TRBV5-6
D gene: -
J gene: TRBJ1-1
CDR3 DNA: TGTGCCAGCAGCTTAGCAAACATAGGGAGGGGGAACACTGAAGCTTTCTTT
CDR3 protein: CASSLANIGRGNTEAFF

clone size: -
V gene: TRBV4-1
D gene: -
J gene: TRBJ2-1
CDR3 DNA: TGCGCCAGCAGCCAACCCACCCCCAGAGGGTACCATGAGCAGTTCTTC
CDR3 protein: CASSQPTPRGYHEQFF

clone size: -
V gene: TRBV30
D gene: -
J gene: TRBJ1-1
CDR3 DNA: TGTGCCTGGGCCGCGGGACAGAACACTGAAGCTTTCTTT
CDR3 protein: CAWAAGQNTEAFF

clone size: -
V gene: TRBV7-6
D gene: -
J gene: TRBJ2-7
CDR3 DNA: TGTGCCAGCAGTTTGGGAGGCGCACCCTCCTACGAGCAGTACTTC
CDR3 protein: CASSLGGAPSYEQYF

clone size: -
V gene: TRBV6-1
D gene: -
J gene: TRBJ2-1
CDR3 DNA: TGTGCCAGCAGTGTATGGGACCTCGCGAATGAGCAGTTCTTC
CDR3 protein: CASSVWDLANEQFF

clone size: -
V gene: TRBV10-2
D gene: TRBD2
J gene: TRBJ2-5
CDR3 DNA: TGCGCCAGCAGTGATACGGGAGGATTGAAAGAGACCCAGTACTTC
CDR3 protein: CASSDTGGLKETQYF

clone size: -
V gene: TRBV27
D gene: -
J gene: TRBJ2-1
CDR3 DNA: TGTGCCAGCAGTTTAGGGTACTACAATGAGCAGTTCTTC
CDR3 protein: CASSLGYYNEQFF

clone size: -
V gene: TRBV11-2
D gene: TRBD1
J gene: TRBJ1-3
CDR3 DNA: TGTGCCAGCAGCCTAAGACAGGGCTTCTCTGGAAACACCATATATTTT
CDR3 protein: CASSLRQGFSGNTIYF

clone size: -
V gene: TRBV5-6
D gene: -
J gene: TRBJ2-6
CDR3 DNA: TGTGCCAGCAGCCCCCGGAGTGCTGGGGCCAACGTCCTGACTTTC
CDR3 protein: CASSPRSAGANVLTF

clone size: -
V gene: TRBV5-1
D gene: -
J gene: TRBJ2-3
CDR3 DNA: TGCGCCAGCAGCTTGAGTGGTTCCCCGGGGGCAGATACGCAGTATTTT
CDR3 protein: CASSLSGSPGADTQYF

clone size: once
V gene: TRBV12-5
D gene: -
J gene: TRBJ2-7
CDR3 DNA: TGTGCTAGTGGTTTGGTCTCTTCCTACGAGCAGTACTTC
CDR3 protein: CASGLVSSYEQYF